One and the same sample provided the 15 T cell receptor beta chains below, sequenced in a study of T cell repertoires in cytomegalovirus infection. TCRdb reanalysed the reads using MiXCR and keeps one entry per CDR3 protein. The table records approximately 500,000 distinct CDR3 sequences, approximately 15% of them present only once. The specimen was CD8+ T cells from PBMCs. These receptors originate from a human donor in good health (CMV status not recorded). Some clones in this sample may be carry-over from other donors' samples.

A few counts support this clonotype. The gene calls are TRBV12-3 or TRBV12-4 and TRBJ2-1; 8 nucleotides align to TRBD2. The CDR3 extends over 15 amino acids. With 1 base clipped from V and 9 bases from J, the junction kept 8 bases outside the gene matches. CDR3 DNA: TGTGCCAGCAGTTTAGGGTCCGGGAGGGCCGGTGAGCAGTTCTTC. It encodes CASSLGSGRAGEQFF.

This clonotype was recorded at least ten times. The chain is built from TRBV12-3 or TRBV12-4 and TRBJ2-5, with a possible D match to TRBD1 (6 bases). This CDR3 is 15 amino acids long. V was shortened by 7 bases and J by 0 bases, with 15 bases between the two germline ends. CDR3 loop: CASIFGQSYQETQYF. The CDR3 DNA is TGTGCCAGCATATTCGGACAGTCGTACCAAGAGACCCAGTACTTC.

The sample holds a few counts of this clonotype. This sequence joins TRBV11-2 and TRBJ1-3; 9 bases agree with TRBD1. Germline V lookup: CDR1 SGHAT, CDR2 FQNNGV. The CDR3 covers 16 residues. After removal of 5 bases from V and 4 bases from J, the junction contained 9 bases not matched to a gene. The CDR3 reads CASSLWTGDGGNTIYF. The DNA of the CDR3 is TGTGCCAGCAGCCTCTGGACAGGGGATGGCGGAAACACCATATATTTT.

As to this clonotype: A read error may explain this, as a much larger clone is one base away. The chain couples TRBV28 to TRBJ1-5; a possible D gene is TRBD1 (5 bases). This CDR3 contains 14 residues. Germline values: CDR1 MDHEN, CDR2 SYDVKM. The V and J ends lost 4 bases and 6 bases respectively, with 13 bases between them. CDR3 in DNA: TGTGCCAGCAGTTCAGACAGACACAGTCAGCCCCAGCATTTT. It encodes CASSSDRHSQPQHF.

The table lists this clonotype with a few counts. The V gene is TRBV12-5, the J gene TRBJ2-7; 13 bases line up with TRBD2. The CDR3 covers 18 residues. J lost 4 bases, V lost 6 bases, and 15 bases had no gene match. CDR1 is LGHNT, CDR2 FRNRAP, per germline. The CDR3 DNA follows: TGTGCTAGTGGCCCCTTCCCAACCGGGACTAGCGGGGAATACGAGCAGTACTTC. Translated: CASGPFPTGTSGEYEQYF.

The chain employs TRBV29-1 and TRBJ1-1; TRBD1 matches 7 bases. The germline gives CDR1 SQVTM, CDR2 ANQGSEA. This CDR3 comprises 12 residues. J gave up 5 bases and V 6 bases, and 6 bases lay outside the gene matches. The CDR3 reads CSVTRQGTEAFF. In nucleotides, the CDR3 is TGCAGCGTCACCAGACAGGGTACTGAAGCTTTCTTT.

V usage is TRBV7-9 and J usage is TRBJ1-2, with D possibly TRBD1 on 5 matching bases. The V and J ends lost 5 bases and 8 bases respectively, with 18 bases between them. Germline-derived CDR1 and CDR2 are SEHNR and FQNEAQ (reference sequence). The CDR3 extends over 14 amino acids. CDR3 DNA sequence: TGTGCCAGCAGCAGACCGGGACTCCAAGCGGGCTACACCTTC. Translation: CASSRPGLQAGYTF.

This clonotype was seen ten or more times. The CDR3 reads CASSPTGGSQPQHF. For the CDR3, the DNA is TGTGCCAGCAGCCCGACAGGGGGAAGCCAGCCCCAGCATTTT. This chain uses TRBV7-3 with TRBJ1-5; 9 bases fit TRBD1. Germline CDR1 is SGHTA and CDR2 is FQGTGA. V shed 5 bases, J shed 7 bases, and the junction held 6 bases outside the gene matches. The CDR3 runs to 14 residues.

This clonotype was detected only a few times. V and J are TRBV12-3 or TRBV12-4 and TRBJ1-5; no clear D. The ends were cut back, 3 bases at V and 3 bases at J, with 9 bases in the middle. The length of the CDR3 is 14 residues. The DNA for the CDR3 is TGTGCCAGCAGTTTTGGTCAGTACAATCAGCCCCAGCATTTT. Translation gives CASSFGQYNQPQHF.

Note on this clonotype: A much larger clone lies one base from this, so it may be a read error. The chain uses TRBV12-3 or TRBV12-4 and TRBJ2-5; D unclear. There are 14 residues in the CDR3. The chain's CDR3 is CANSPASFQETQYF. Here the CDR3 DNA reads TGTGCCAACAGTCCCGCCTCGTTCCAAGAGACCCAGTACTTC.

A few counts support this clonotype. The rearrangement links TRBV9 to TRBJ2-7; D gene unclear. This CDR3 spans 14 amino acids. Germline CDR1 is SGDLS and CDR2 is YYNGEE. With 7 bases removed from V and 4 bases from J, the gap between germline ends came to 18 bases. The CDR3 region is CASGPSSPGYEQYF. CDR3 DNA sequence: TGTGCCAGCGGTCCTTCATCCCCCGGTTACGAGCAGTACTTC.

This clonotype was seen ten or more times. The chain joins TRBV7-9 to TRBJ1-4; 10 bases align to TRBD1. J was trimmed by 4 bases and V by 5 bases; bases with no gene match: 4. The CDR3 totals 15 residues. Germline values: CDR1 SEHNR, CDR2 FQNEAQ (reference sequence). CDR3 nucleotides: TGTGCCAGCAGCAACGGACAGGGGGTTAATGAAAAACTGTTTTTT. Translated, it gives CASSNGQGVNEKLFF. Supplemented by reference TRBV7-9 and TRBJ1-4, the full variable domain reads DTGVSQNPRHKITKRGQNVTFRCDPISEHNRLYWYRQTLGQGPEFLTYFQNEAQLEKSRLLSDRFSAERPKGSFSTLEIQRTEQGDSAMYLCASSNGQGVNEKLFFGSGTQLSVL.

The chain joins TRBV9 to TRBJ1-1, with D maybe TRBD1 (5 bases). CDR3 size: 19 residues. Germline values: CDR1 SGDLS, CDR2 YYNGEE. V dropped 4 bases and J dropped 0 bases, with 25 bases sitting between them. The CDR3, as DNA: TGTGCCAGCAGCCCCTACCCGGGGCTCACCAGGAGTATGAACACTGAAGCTTTCTTT. It translates to CASSPYPGLTRSMNTEAFF.

This clonotype was picked up many times. V is TRBV7-3 and J is TRBJ2-2; TRBD1 matches 8 bases. J gave up 5 bases and V 2 bases, and 7 bases lay outside the gene matches. The germline gives CDR1 SGHTA, CDR2 FQGTGA. This CDR3 is 16 amino acids long. The DNA of the CDR3 is TGTGCCAGCAGCTTACCAGGGGGCGTTTTTACCGGGGAGCTGTTTTTT. This gives the protein CASSLPGGVFTGELFF.

This chain uses TRBV5-6 with TRBJ1-2, with D possibly being TRBD1 (5 bases). Germline loops: CDR1 SGHDT, CDR2 YYEEEE. The CDR3 is 11 amino acids. The V and J ends lost 4 bases and 8 bases respectively, with 9 bases between them. This CDR3 reads CASSRDVGYTF. CDR3 coding DNA: TGTGCCAGCAGCCGGGACGTCGGCTACACCTTC. Full variable domain (rest looked up from reference TRBV5-6 and TRBJ1-2): DAGVTQSPTHLIKTRGQQVTLRCSPKSGHDTVSWYQQALGQGPQFIFQYYEEEERQRGNFPDRFSGHQFPNYSSELNVNALLLGDSALYLCASSRDVGYTFGSGTRLTVV.